These 20 T cell receptor beta chains came from one sample sequenced in a study of early stage breast cancer tumors. TCRdb's table, derived via immunoSEQ multiplex PCR, lists solely in-frame clones and lacks some. The table has over 8,500 clones, about two thirds seen once. Sequenced input: normal breast tissue next to the tumor. These receptors all come from a person aged 55 to 75 with breast cancer.

This rearrangement joins TRBV7-9 to TRBJ1-3, with 10 nucleotides matching TRBD1. The V gene end was trimmed by 5 bases and the J gene end by 0 bases; junction bases not matched to a gene: 4. The CDR3 length is 16 residues. Germline CDR1 SEHNR, CDR2 FQNEAQ (reference sequence). CDR3 coding DNA: TGTGCCAGCAGCCCAGGACAGGGGGTCTCTGGAAACACCATATATTTT. Amino acid sequence: CASSPGQGVSGNTIYF.

Here the CDR3 reads CAWSDSAALRTEAFF. The CDR3 DNA reads TGTGCCTGGAGTGACTCTGCTGCGTTGCGAACTGAAGCTTTCTTT. The chain couples TRBV30 to TRBJ1-1; D gene ambiguous. CDR1 is GTSNPN, CDR2 SVGIG, per germline (reference sequence). V lost 1 base to trimming and J lost 5 bases, with 17 bases between them. The CDR3 is 15 residues long.

The rearrangement uses TRBV27 and TRBJ1-2; 8 nucleotides agree with TRBD1. The CDR3 totals 13 residues. From germline, CDR1 is MNHEY and CDR2 SMNVEV (reference sequence). J was trimmed by 2 bases and V by 5 bases; bases with no gene match: 1. The CDR3 protein is CASSGQGNYGYTF. The DNA for the CDR3 is TGTGCCAGCAGTGGACAGGGCAACTATGGCTACACCTTC.

This clone has a single count. V is TRBV5-1 and J is TRBJ2-7; 10 bases are a match to TRBD2. Germline loops: CDR1 SGHRS, CDR2 YFSETQ. The CDR3 loop spans 15 amino acids. With 3 bases clipped from V and 6 bases from J, the junction kept 9 bases outside the gene matches. The CDR3 coding sequence is TGCGCCAGCAGCTGGGACGCTAGCGGGGGAAGCGAGCAGTACTTC. It translates to CASSWDASGGSEQYF.

The chain employs TRBV2 and TRBJ2-5, with D possibly TRBD2 on 5 matching bases. This CDR3 is 12 amino acids long. Germline CDR1 reads SNHLY; CDR2 reads FYNNEI. Trimming left V 0 bases short and J 9 bases short, with 8 bases between. CDR3 DNA: TGTGCCAGCAGTGAAGCGTCGCGGGCCCAGTACTTC. Its protein is CASSEASRAQYF.

The chain is built from TRBV5-1 and TRBJ2-7; TRBD2 agrees at 14 bases. The CDR3 length is 15 residues. Trimming cost V 0 bases and J 7 bases; bases outside gene matches: 3. Germline CDR1 and CDR2: SGHRS and YFSETQ. CDR3 sequence: CASSLDGTSGREQYF. CDR3 DNA: TGCGCCAGCAGCTTGGATGGGACTAGCGGGAGAGAGCAGTACTTC.

The chain uses TRBV15 and TRBJ1-1; the D is unclear. The CDR3 contains 12 residues. V lost 5 bases and J 5 bases, leaving 9 bases between the germline ends. Germline V gene sequence: CDR1 LNHNV, CDR2 YYDKDF (reference sequence). In nucleotides, the CDR3 is TGTGCCACCAGCGCCCGGGATACTGAAGCTTTCTTT. Translation: CATSARDTEAFF. Full variable domain (rest looked up from reference TRBV15 and TRBJ1-1): DAMVIQNPRYQVTQFGKPVTLSCSQTLNHNVMYWYQQKSSQAPKLLFHYYDKDFNNEADTPDNFQSRRPNTSFCFLDIRSPGLGDTAMYLCATSARDTEAFFGQGTRLTVV.

V gene TRBV7-8 combines with J gene TRBJ1-5; TRBD1 is a possible D gene (6 bases). Trimming shortened V by 5 bases and J by 9 bases, and 17 bases separated the two germline ends. This CDR3 has 14 amino acids. Germline-derived CDR1 and CDR2 are SGHVS and FQNEAQ. The CDR3 bases are TGTGCCAGCAGCGATGGGGGCATCTTCGGGCCCCAGCATTTT. Its protein product is CASSDGGIFGPQHF. Looking up the rest from reference TRBV7-8 and TRBJ1-5 gives the full variable domain: GAGVSQSPRYKVAKRGQDVALRCDPISGHVSLFWYQQALGQGPEFLTYFQNEAQLDKSGLPSDRFFAERPEGSVSTLKIQRTQQEDSAVYLCASSDGGIFGPQHFGDGTRLSIL.

The rearrangement joins TRBV28 to TRBJ1-1; tentative D call: TRBD1 (5 bases). Trimming pared 5 bases from V and 0 bases from J, leaving 10 bases between. The length of the CDR3 is 14 residues. CDR1 is MDHEN, CDR2 SYDVKM, per germline. CDR3 in DNA: TGTGCCAGCAGTAAGGACACCGTGAACACTGAAGCTTTCTTT. It translates to CASSKDTVNTEAFF.

V is TRBV9 and J is TRBJ1-2, with 8 bases matching TRBD1. The CDR3 is made up of 15 amino acids. Trimming cost V 2 bases and J 6 bases; bases outside gene matches: 9. Per germline, CDR1 SGDLS and CDR2 YYNGEE. As DNA, the CDR3 is TGTGCCAGCAGCGTCCAGACAGGGGATTTGCATGGCTACACCTTC. Its protein is CASSVQTGDLHGYTF.

The chain is built from TRBV18 and TRBJ1-5; 9 bases are shared with TRBD1. Trimming cost V 4 bases and J 5 bases; bases outside gene matches: 6. CDR1 KGHSH and CDR2 LQKENI come from the germline V gene. This CDR3 has 15 amino acids. The CDR3 spells CASSLDRGADQPQHF. CDR3 DNA sequence: TGTGCCAGCTCACTCGACAGGGGGGCTGATCAGCCCCAGCATTTT.

Here the CDR3 reads CASSFLRDRGFGEFF. CDR3 nucleotides: TGTGCCAGCAGCTTCCTCCGGGACAGGGGTTTTGGAGAGTTCTTC. V gene TRBV5-5 combines with J gene TRBJ2-1, with 10 bases lining up with TRBD1. The CDR3 runs to 15 residues. Trimming removed 2 bases from V and 14 bases from J; junction bases left unmatched: 13. Germline V gene sequence: CDR1 SGHKS, CDR2 YYEKEE (reference sequence).

This clone was seen only a few times. The J gene is TRBJ1-2, the V gene TRBV6-5; maybe TRBD1 (6 bases). The CDR3 length is 13 residues. Germline-derived CDR1 and CDR2 are MNHEY and SVGAGI. Trimming took 6 bases from V and 6 from J, leaving 14 bases between them. In nucleotides, the CDR3 is TGTGCCAGCAGATCACAGGGATGGGATGGCTACACCTTC. Translation gives CASRSQGWDGYTF.

The V gene is TRBV28, the J gene TRBJ2-3; the D is unclear. V dropped 3 bases and J dropped 14 bases, with 15 bases sitting between them. CDR3 length: 12 amino acids. CDR1 MDHEN and CDR2 SYDVKM come from the germline V gene. The CDR3 nucleotides read TGTGCCAGCAGTTTGTCCAGTATCCCCCCGTATTTT. Its translation is CASSLSSIPPYF. The full variable domain, in which reference TRBV28 and TRBJ2-3 provide the parts outside the CDR3, is DVKVTQSSRYLVKRTGEKVFLECVQDMDHENMFWYRQDPGLGLRLIYFSYDVKMKEKGDIPEGYSVSREKKERFSLILESASTNQTSMYLCASSLSSIPPYFGPGTRLTVL.

The chain links TRBV13 to TRBJ2-3; D uncertain. Germline loops: CDR1 PRHDT, CDR2 FYEKMQ (reference sequence). V shed 0 bases and J shed 5 bases, with 9 bases lying between them. CDR3 length: 14 amino acids. The DNA for the CDR3 is TGTGCCAGCAGCTTAGGCTTGAGTCTAGATACGCAGTATTTT. It yields the protein CASSLGLSLDTQYF.

V usage is TRBV7-9 and J usage is TRBJ1-4; D is unclear. V was trimmed by 1 base and J by 6 bases, leaving 12 bases between them. The CDR3 spans 15 residues. Germline CDR1 SEHNR, CDR2 FQNEAQ (reference sequence). The CDR3: CASSLVGRGDEKLFF. The CDR3 DNA follows: TGTGCCAGCAGCTTAGTAGGCAGAGGCGATGAAAAACTGTTTTTT.

This clone turned up a few times. The chain carries TRBV7-2 and TRBJ1-1; D unclear. There are 13 residues in the CDR3. CDR1 and CDR2 from the germline V gene are SGHTA and FQGNSA. V was shortened by 5 bases and J by 6 bases, with 13 bases between the two germline ends. CDR3 loop: CASSTMRGSEAFF. The CDR3 DNA reads as TGTGCCAGCAGCACCATGCGGGGTTCTGAAGCTTTCTTT.

The V gene is TRBV6-5, the J gene TRBJ2-3, with 8 bases matching TRBD1. The length of the CDR3 is 14 residues. Per germline, CDR1 MNHEY and CDR2 SVGAGI. After removal of 7 bases from V and 4 bases from J, the junction contained 7 bases not matched to a gene. The CDR3 region has the DNA TGTGCCAGCAACCCGGCAGGGGGCCCAGATACGCAGTATTTT. Amino acid sequence: CASNPAGGPDTQYF.

V and J are TRBV18 and TRBJ1-2, with a tentative D call TRBD1 (6 bases). The CDR3 is 13 amino acids. Deletions cut 0 bases from V and 7 bases from J, with 9 bases between. Looked up from germline, CDR1 is KGHSH and CDR2 is LQKENI. CDR3 residues: CASSPPSGVGYTF. CDR3 nucleotides: TGTGCCAGCTCACCACCGTCAGGGGTTGGCTACACCTTC.

This rearrangement joins TRBV18 to TRBJ2-7; the D gene is possibly TRBD1 (5 bases). The germline V and J ends were trimmed by 3 bases and 9 bases, with 18 bases remaining between them. This CDR3 has 14 residues. Germline values: CDR1 KGHSH, CDR2 LQKENI. The CDR3 sequence is CASSPRTSGHGQYF. In DNA, the CDR3 is TGTGCCAGCTCACCTAGAACCTCAGGGCACGGGCAGTACTTC.